What follows are 25 T cell receptor beta chains derived from one specimen sequenced in a study of shared clonotypes between healthy human individuals. TCRdb keeps only in-frame clones here, not all; method: immunoSEQ multiplex PCR. The profile covers roughly 450,000 clones, with around 74% appearing a single time and 13% taken by the ten largest. Input material: PBMCs. The receptor source for this set is a woman aged 40 to 49 in good health. Some clones in this sample may be carry-over from other donors' samples.

This clone was picked up many times. The chain links TRBV6-5 to TRBJ2-7, with 7 bases lining up with TRBD1. V lost 6 bases, J lost 0 bases, and 8 bases stayed unmatched. Germline V lookup: CDR1 MNHEY, CDR2 SVGAGI. The CDR3 totals 15 residues. CDR3 sequence (DNA): TGTGCCAGCAGAAATACAGGGGCGCGCTCCTACGAGCAGTACTTC. Its protein is CASRNTGARSYEQYF.

In nucleotides, the CDR3 is TGTGCCAGCAGCGAAGGGCCAGGGGTTATCTATGGCTACACCTTC. This encodes CASSEGPGVIYGYTF. The chain employs TRBV9 and TRBJ1-2; D possibly corresponds to TRBD1 (6 bases). The V gene lost 3 bases and the J gene lost 4 bases, with 16 bases spanning the gap. Germline V CDR1 and CDR2: SGDLS, YYNGEE. The length of the CDR3 is 15 residues.

The gene calls are TRBV30 and TRBJ2-3; tentative D call: TRBD1 (8 bases). V lost 4 bases and J lost 2, with 13 bases in between. Germline lookup yields CDR1 GTSNPN and CDR2 SVGIG (reference sequence). CDR3 size: 14 residues. CDR3 DNA: TGTGCCTGGAACAGGGGGACTACCACAGATACGCAGTATTTT. It translates to CAWNRGTTTDTQYF.

The chain carries TRBV7-6 and TRBJ2-5; D gene ambiguous. V was pared by 6 bases and J by 5 bases, with 4 bases between. The CDR3 runs 10 residues. CDR1 and CDR2 from the germline V gene are SGHVS and FNYEAQ. The CDR3 DNA is TGTGCCAGCAGGGGGGAGACCCAGTACTTC. It yields the protein CASRGETQYF.

V usage is TRBV15 and J usage is TRBJ2-1; D is unresolved. Trimming removed 1 base at V and 0 bases at J, with 4 bases between. Germline V gene sequence: CDR1 LNHNV, CDR2 YYDKDF (reference sequence). The CDR3 spans 14 residues. The CDR3 loop is CATSRADSYNEQFF. CDR3 nucleotides: TGTGCCACCAGCAGAGCGGACTCCTACAATGAGCAGTTCTTC. Full variable domain (remainder filled in from reference TRBV15 and TRBJ2-1): DAMVIQNPRYQVTQFGKPVTLSCSQTLNHNVMYWYQQKSSQAPKLLFHYYDKDFNNEADTPDNFQSRRPNTSFCFLDIRSPGLGDTAMYLCATSRADSYNEQFFGPGTRLTVL.

This clone was seen once. V is TRBV15 and J is TRBJ2-1, with TRBD2 as a possible D gene (6 bases). Per the germline V gene, CDR1 is LNHNV and CDR2 is YYDKDF (reference sequence). This CDR3 region has 14 residues. This CDR3 reads CAIRTTGAYNEQFF. CDR3 coding DNA: TGTGCTATTAGGACTACGGGGGCCTACAATGAGCAGTTCTTC.

CDR3: CTSSQPVSGSPTDTQYF. In DNA form, the CDR3 reads TGCACCAGCAGCCAGCCCGTTAGCGGGAGTCCCACAGATACGCAGTATTTT. The rearrangement uses TRBV1 and TRBJ2-3; the table names TRBD2, a call not compared with the DNA. TRBV1 is a pseudogene locus. This CDR3 has 17 amino acids.

This chain connects TRBV30 to TRBJ1-5, with a tentative D call TRBD1 (5 bases). Per the germline V gene, CDR1 is GTSNPN and CDR2 is SVGIG (reference sequence). V was trimmed by 5 bases and J by 6 bases, leaving 14 bases between them. The CDR3 runs 13 residues. The CDR3 DNA is TGTGCCTGGGCCGGTGGGGGTGGTCAGCCCCAGCATTTT. Translated, it gives CAWAGGGGQPQHF.

The chain uses TRBV18 and TRBJ2-7, with 8 bases that match TRBD2. This CDR3 contains 14 residues. V was pared by 3 bases and J by 2 bases, with 3 bases of the junction left unmatched. Germline V CDR1 and CDR2: KGHSH, LQKENI. CDR3 bases: TGTGCCAGCTCACCGAACGGGAGGGCCTACGAGCAGTACTTC. Amino acids: CASSPNGRAYEQYF. The full variable domain, in which reference TRBV18 and TRBJ2-7 provide the parts outside the CDR3, is NAGVMQNPRHLVRRRGQEARLRCSPMKGHSHVYWYRQLPEEGLKFMVYLQKENIIDESGMPKERFSAEFPKEGPSILRIQQVVRGDSAAYFCASSPNGRAYEQYFGPGTRLTVT.

This clone was detected once. The V and J genes are TRBV7-2 and TRBJ2-5; D uncertain. V was pared by 1 base and J by 0 bases, with 6 bases between. Germline V lookup: CDR1 SGHTA, CDR2 FQGNSA. This CDR3 comprises 14 residues. The CDR3 reads CASSLGDHQETQYF. The CDR3 DNA reads as TGTGCCAGCAGCTTAGGGGATCACCAAGAGACCCAGTACTTC. Full variable domain (remainder filled in from reference TRBV7-2 and TRBJ2-5): GAGVSQSPSNKVTEKGKDVELRCDPISGHTALYWYRQSLGQGLEFLIYFQGNSAPDKSGLPSDRFSAERTGGSVSTLTIQRTQQEDSAVYLCASSLGDHQETQYFGPGTRLLVL.

The chain joins TRBV18 to TRBJ1-2; D is ambiguous. Trimming took off 3 bases at V and 5 bases at J, with 13 bases between the two ends. From germline, CDR1 is KGHSH and CDR2 LQKENI. This CDR3 is built from 14 residues. The CDR3 here is CASSPDGSMYGYTF. The CDR3 region has the DNA TGTGCCAGCTCACCGGACGGGTCAATGTATGGCTACACCTTC.

This sequence joins TRBV15 and TRBJ2-1; no reliable D call. The germline V and J ends were trimmed by 5 bases and 3 bases, with 14 bases remaining between them. The CDR3 runs 15 residues. CDR1 and CDR2 from the germline V gene are LNHNV and YYDKDF (reference sequence). CDR3 coding DNA: TGTGCCACCAGCCGCTTAGGGTCAGACTACAATGAGCAGTTCTTC. This sequence encodes CATSRLGSDYNEQFF.

CDR3 coding DNA: TGTGCCAGCCGAGACAGTTTAAACACCGGGGAGCTGTTTTTT. As protein: CASRDSLNTGELFF. V and J are TRBV27 and TRBJ2-2; a possible D gene is TRBD1 (5 bases). V was clipped by 8 bases and J by 2 bases, with 12 bases between them. The CDR3 has 14 amino acids. Germline lookup yields CDR1 MNHEY and CDR2 SMNVEV (reference sequence).

This clone was counted between two and nine times. This chain links TRBV11-2 with TRBJ2-1; D unresolved. V dropped 3 bases and J dropped 6 bases, with 9 bases sitting between them. CDR1 and CDR2 (germline): SGHAT, FQNNGV. CDR3 length: 13 amino acids. The CDR3 coding sequence is TGTGCCAGCAGCTTGTCCGGCCCCAATGAGCAGTTCTTC. Protein sequence: CASSLSGPNEQFF.

The V call is TRBV7-9, the J call TRBJ1-3; 9 bases match TRBD1. The CDR3 is made up of 15 amino acids. The germline CDR1 and CDR2 sequences are SEHNR and FQNEAQ (reference sequence). Losses at the gene ends were 6 bases for V and 10 bases for J; bases not matched to a gene: 13. The CDR3 loop is CASRPQGALETTIYF. CDR3 bases: TGTGCCAGCAGGCCACAGGGGGCTTTGGAGACGACCATATATTTT.

The chain employs TRBV5-1 and TRBJ1-3; D gene ambiguous. Deletions cut 0 bases from V and 0 bases from J, with 10 bases between. Per the germline V gene, CDR1 is SGHRS and CDR2 is YFSETQ. CDR3 length: 16 residues. DNA for the CDR3: TGCGCCAGCAGCTTGGGAGACCGAGGCTCTGGAAACACCATATATTTT. Amino acids: CASSLGDRGSGNTIYF.

As regards this clone: In the same sample, other DNA sequences code for this CDR3. The chain uses TRBV7-9 and TRBJ2-5; D is uncertain. The CDR3 is 12 residues long. Germline V gene data show CDR1 as SEHNR and CDR2 as FQNEAQ (reference sequence). Trimming stripped 6 bases from V and 5 bases from J, with 10 bases between. The CDR3 sequence is CASSLVGETQYF. The CDR3, as DNA: TGTGCCAGCAGTCTAGTTGGCGAGACCCAGTACTTC.

This clone was detected ten times or more. This chain uses TRBV19 with TRBJ2-1, with 10 bases identical to TRBD2. The length of the CDR3 is 14 residues. With 10 bases clipped from V and 9 bases from J, the junction kept 12 bases outside the gene matches. CDR1 is LNHDA and CDR2 is SQIVND in the germline V gene (reference sequence). CDR3 coding DNA: TGTGCCACCAAGGCGGCTAGCGGGAGTTCTGAGCAGTTCTTC. It translates to CATKAASGSSEQFF.

The CDR3 nucleotides read TGTGCCAGCAACTCGGGGGGCACTGAAGCTTTCTTT. Amino acids: CASNSGGTEAFF. This chain connects TRBV2 to TRBJ1-1; the D gene is possibly TRBD1 (5 bases). The CDR3 runs 12 residues. The germline V gene encodes CDR1 SNHLY and CDR2 FYNNEI. V dropped 7 bases and J dropped 4 bases, with 10 bases sitting between them.

This clone was observed at least ten times. V and J are TRBV18 and TRBJ2-7; 11 bases fit TRBD2. The CDR3 is 16 residues long. Germline loops: CDR1 KGHSH, CDR2 LQKENI. V was clipped by 0 bases and J by 6 bases; unmatched bases: 7. The CDR3 DNA follows: TGTGCCAGCTCACCACCGGTAGCGGGAGGGCGGGCCGAGCAGTACTTC. It translates to CASSPPVAGGRAEQYF.

Remarks on this clone: Germline and junction disagree at one end, which may indicate a read error. The chain uses TRBV14 and TRBJ2-7; possibly TRBD1 for D (5 bases). The CDR3 totals 14 residues. Germline values: CDR1 SGHDN, CDR2 FVKESK. The CDR3 sequence: CASSQDRSLYEQYF. The DNA for the CDR3 is TGTGCCAGCAGTCAAGACAGATCTCTATACGAGCAGTACTTC.

About this clone: One end of the junction does not line up with germline, which may come from a read error. CDR3 sequence: CASSLVGLSQETQYF. The CDR3 DNA sequence: TGTGCTAGCAGCTTAGTGGGACTATCCCAAGAGACCCAGTACTTC. The chain is built from TRBV7-7 and TRBJ2-5, with 7 bases matching TRBD2. The CDR3 sequence is 15 residues long. Germline CDR1 reads SSHAT; CDR2 reads FNYEAQ (reference sequence). The full variable domain, with the rest looked up from reference TRBV7-7 and TRBJ2-5, is GAGVSQSPRYKVTKRGQDVTLRCDPISSHATLYWYQQALGQGPEFLTYFNYEAQPDKSGLPSDRFSAERPEGSISTLTIQRTEQRDSAMYRCASSLVGLSQETQYFGPGTRLLVL.

The chain couples TRBV16 to TRBJ1-1, with a possible D match to TRBD1 (5 bases). Germline CDR1 is KGHSY and CDR2 is FQNENV. The CDR3 loop spans 13 amino acids. V dropped 2 bases and J dropped 10 bases, with 14 bases sitting between them. The CDR3 DNA sequence: TGTGCCAGCAGCCAAAACCGCAGGGACGGAGCTTTCTTT. This encodes CASSQNRRDGAFF.

The chain has TRBV6-1 and TRBJ2-7; 11 nucleotides align to TRBD2. V shed 6 bases and J 0 bases; nucleotides not matched to a gene: 4. Germline CDR1 reads MNHNS; CDR2 reads SASEGT. This CDR3 has 15 amino acids. Here the CDR3 reads CASRASGRSSYEQYF. CDR3 in DNA: TGTGCCAGCAGAGCTAGCGGGAGGAGCTCCTACGAGCAGTACTTC.

This clone was seen a few times. The chain links TRBV28 to TRBJ2-3; D not resolved. V was trimmed by 8 bases and J by 3 bases, leaving 15 bases between them. The germline V gene encodes CDR1 MDHEN and CDR2 SYDVKM. CDR3 length: 14 residues. CDR3 amino acids: CASADDLGTDTQYF. CDR3 coding DNA: TGTGCCAGCGCGGACGACCTGGGAACAGATACGCAGTATTTT.